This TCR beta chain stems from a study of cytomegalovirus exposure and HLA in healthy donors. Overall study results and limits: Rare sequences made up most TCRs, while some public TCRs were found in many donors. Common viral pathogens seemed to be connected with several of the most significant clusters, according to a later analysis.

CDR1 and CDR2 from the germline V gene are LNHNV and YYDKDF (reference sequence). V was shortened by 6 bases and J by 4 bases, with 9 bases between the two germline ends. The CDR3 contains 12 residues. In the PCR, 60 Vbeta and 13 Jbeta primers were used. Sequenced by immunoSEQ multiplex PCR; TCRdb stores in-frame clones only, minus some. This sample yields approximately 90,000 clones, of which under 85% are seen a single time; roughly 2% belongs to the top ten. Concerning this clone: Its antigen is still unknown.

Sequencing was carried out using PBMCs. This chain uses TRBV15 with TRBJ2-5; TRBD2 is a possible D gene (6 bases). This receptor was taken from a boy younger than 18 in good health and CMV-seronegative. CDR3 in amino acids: CATRGGGETQYF. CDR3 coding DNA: TGTGCCACCAGGGGGGGAGGAGAGACCCAGTACTTC.